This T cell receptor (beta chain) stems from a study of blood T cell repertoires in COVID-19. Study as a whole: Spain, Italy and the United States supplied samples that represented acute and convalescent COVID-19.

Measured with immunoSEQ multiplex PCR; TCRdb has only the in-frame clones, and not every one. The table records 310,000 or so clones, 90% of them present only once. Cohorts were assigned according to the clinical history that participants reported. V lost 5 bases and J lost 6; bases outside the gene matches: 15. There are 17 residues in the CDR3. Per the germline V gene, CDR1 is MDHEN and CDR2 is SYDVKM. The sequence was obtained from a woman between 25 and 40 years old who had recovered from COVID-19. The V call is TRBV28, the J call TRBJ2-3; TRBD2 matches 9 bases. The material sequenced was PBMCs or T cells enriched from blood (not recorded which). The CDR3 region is CASSQRRLAGAMDTQYF. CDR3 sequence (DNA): TGTGCCAGCAGTCAACGCAGGTTAGCGGGGGCGATGGATACGCAGTATTTT.